The T cell receptor beta chain under discussion was sequenced for a study of cytomegalovirus exposure and HLA in healthy donors. General study points: High specificity and sensitivity for cytomegalovirus status were reported for the classifier. Highest at DRB1 and lowest at HLA-C, TCR association rates differed among HLA loci in a later analysis. Other equally common chains were less clonally expanded than HLA-associated TCR beta chains, a later analysis showed. Another analysis was done later, and it associated fewer than 20,000 TCR beta sequences with HLA alleles at 0.05 false discovery rate.

The V gene's germline CDR1 is LNHNV and CDR2 YYDKDF (reference sequence). This CDR3 contains 18 residues. The V segment lost 3 bases and the J segment 6 bases; nucleotides outside the gene matches: 12. Only one count was recorded for this clone. What it recognizes is unknown. In the PCR, 60 Vbeta and 13 Jbeta primers were used. The assay was immunoSEQ multiplex PCR, and TCRdb's table has in-frame clones only and misses some. Among around 250,000 clones, about nine tenths were seen once, and the ten largest hold 1.7%. The receptor was derived from a girl aged 2 to 9 in good health and CMV-seronegative. This chain links TRBV15 with TRBJ2-1; 12 bases match TRBD2. The specimen was PBMCs. CDR3: CATSRKGTLAGGINEQFF. For the CDR3, the DNA is TGTGCCACCAGCAGGAAAGGGACACTAGCGGGAGGAATCAATGAGCAGTTCTTC.